Following are 27 T cell receptor beta chains from one sample sequenced in a study of blood T cell repertoires in COVID-19. TCRdb's table, derived via immunoSEQ multiplex PCR, lists solely in-frame clones and lacks some. In the table there are more than 95,000 clones, more than 70% of which are singletons. The sample taken for sequencing was peripheral blood. The receptors here all came from an elderly man with active or convalescent COVID-19.

The rearrangement joins TRBV5-5 to TRBJ1-5; 7 nucleotides align to TRBD1. After removal of 4 bases from V and 5 bases from J, the junction contained 3 bases not matched to a gene. The CDR3 consists of 13 residues. Germline V gives CDR1 SGHKS, CDR2 YYEKEE (reference sequence). CDR3: CASSPDRDQPQHF. In nucleotides, the CDR3 is TGTGCCAGCAGCCCCGACAGGGATCAGCCCCAGCATTTT.

This sequence joins TRBV29-1 and TRBJ2-7; 8 bases map to TRBD2. V shed 7 bases and J 7 bases; nucleotides not matched to a gene: 9. The CDR3 covers 12 residues. The germline CDR1 and CDR2 sequences are SQVTM and ANQGSEA. The CDR3 DNA sequence: TGCAGCGGTGGTCAAGCGGGGGTGGAGCAGTACTTC. This sequence encodes CSGGQAGVEQYF.

The chain employs TRBV5-1 and TRBJ2-7, with D perhaps TRBD2 (7 bases). CDR3 length: 13 amino acids. Germline V CDR1 and CDR2: SGHRS, YFSETQ. Trimming took 2 bases from V and 5 from J, leaving 11 bases between them. The CDR3 bases are TGCGCCAGCAGCTTCGGGGGGCGGGACGAGCAGTACTTC. Its translation: CASSFGGRDEQYF. Together with reference TRBV5-1 and TRBJ2-7, the CDR3 gives the full variable domain: KAGVTQTPRYLIKTRGQQVTLSCSPISGHRSVSWYQQTPGQGLQFLFEYFSETQRNKGNFPGRFSGRQFSNSRSEMNVSTLELGDSALYLCASSFGGRDEQYFGPGTRLTVT.

This chain connects TRBV2 to TRBJ1-6; TRBD1 aligns across 7 bases. This CDR3 spans 16 amino acids. J gave up 0 bases and V 6 bases, and 5 bases lay outside the gene matches. Per germline, CDR1 SNHLY and CDR2 FYNNEI. The CDR3: CASRYRDSSYNSPLHF. The CDR3 DNA sequence: TGTGCCAGCAGGTACAGGGACAGCTCCTATAATTCACCCCTCCACTTT.

The chain carries TRBV29-1 and TRBJ1-1; possible D gene TRBD1, 6 bases. Germline V gene lookup returns CDR1 SQVTM and CDR2 ANQGSEA. The V and J ends lost 1 base and 11 bases respectively, with 17 bases between them. The length of the CDR3 is 13 residues. CDR3: CSVEGQAIRGAFF. Written as DNA, the CDR3 is TGCAGCGTTGAAGGACAGGCAATTAGAGGGGCTTTCTTT.

The chain uses TRBV29-1 and TRBJ1-2; D ambiguous. The CDR3 totals 11 residues. The V end lost 4 bases, the J end lost 6 bases, and 9 bases lay between the germline ends. In germline, CDR1 is SQVTM, CDR2 ANQGSEA. For the CDR3, the DNA is TGCAGCGTTGGAATGTCGGATGGCTACACCTTC. Translation gives CSVGMSDGYTF.

The J gene is TRBJ2-7, the V gene TRBV19; TRBD1 matches at 10 bases. Germline assignment: CDR1 LNHDA and CDR2 SQIVND (reference sequence). The CDR3 contains 16 residues. Trimming cost V 6 bases and J 2 bases; bases outside gene matches: 10. As DNA, the CDR3 is TGTGCCAGTAGCCGTGGACAGGGGGTACCACCCTACGAGCAGTACTTC. Its translation is CASSRGQGVPPYEQYF.

The chain couples TRBV5-5 to TRBJ1-6; a weak D match, TRBD1 (6 bases). V lost 4 bases and J lost 6, with 20 bases in between. The germline V gene has CDR1 SGHKS and CDR2 YYEKEE (reference sequence). There are 17 residues in the CDR3. The CDR3 region is CASSLTYGGEGNSPLHF. CDR3 bases: TGTGCCAGCAGCCTGACTTATGGGGGCGAAGGTAATTCACCCCTCCACTTT.

The chain has TRBV5-1 and TRBJ2-6; D perhaps matches TRBD1 (6 bases). This CDR3 has 14 amino acids. Germline V lookup: CDR1 SGHRS, CDR2 YFSETQ. V gave up 4 bases and J gave up 4 bases, with 9 bases separating them. CDR3 in DNA: TGCGCCAGCAGCCTAGGACAGGGGGCCAACGTCCTGACTTTC. Its translation is CASSLGQGANVLTF.

The chain joins TRBV28 to TRBJ1-5; a possible D gene is TRBD1 (5 bases). The germline V gene encodes CDR1 MDHEN and CDR2 SYDVKM. This CDR3 region has 13 residues. V was clipped by 4 bases and J by 5 bases, with 9 bases between them. The CDR3 spells CASSWTRDQPQHF. The CDR3 region has the DNA TGTGCCAGCAGTTGGACAAGAGATCAGCCCCAGCATTTT.

The J gene is TRBJ1-5, the V gene TRBV9, with D hard to call. The germline V gene encodes CDR1 SGDLS and CDR2 YYNGEE. V was clipped by 0 bases and J by 6 bases, with 10 bases between them. The CDR3 runs 14 residues. The CDR3 spells CASSVEGASQPQHF. CDR3 sequence (DNA): TGTGCCAGCAGCGTAGAGGGAGCGAGTCAGCCCCAGCATTTT.

The rearrangement uses TRBV11-2 and TRBJ2-3; 8 bases map to TRBD2. The CDR3 is 15 amino acids. J lost 1 base, V lost 3 bases, and 3 bases had no gene match. Germline V lookup: CDR1 SGHAT, CDR2 FQNNGV. The DNA for the CDR3 is TGTGCCAGCAGCTTCGCCGGGGGGGGCACAGATACGCAGTATTTT. Its protein product is CASSFAGGGTDTQYF.

This clone is a singleton in its sample. The genes are TRBV24-1 and TRBJ1-2; D is possibly TRBD1 (5 bases). Germline CDR1 reads KGHDR; CDR2 reads SFDVKD. The CDR3 totals 17 residues. V lost 2 bases to trimming and J lost 8 bases, with 23 bases between them. The DNA for the CDR3 is TGTGCCACCAGTGATTCGACGACCCTGGTGACAGCAGACGGCTACACCTTC. Protein sequence: CATSDSTTLVTADGYTF.

Note on this clone: A read error may produce the germline difference seen at one junction end. The rearrangement links TRBV5-1 to TRBJ1-1; D is unclear. CDR3 length: 14 residues. Germline V gene lookup returns CDR1 SGHRS and CDR2 YFSETQ. This CDR3 is CASSLTAMNTETFF. Written as DNA, the CDR3 is TGCGCCAGCAGCTTGACAGCCATGAACACTGAAACTTTCTTT. Full variable domain (missing parts from reference TRBV5-1 and TRBJ1-1): KAGVTQTPRYLIKTRGQQVTLSCSPISGHRSVSWYQQTPGQGLQFLFEYFSETQRNKGNFPGRFSGRQFSNSRSEMNVSTLELGDSALYLCASSLTAMNTETFFGQGTRLTVV.

Concerning this clone itself: At one end, the junction sequence differs from germline, possibly due to a read error. This sequence joins TRBV7-7 and TRBJ2-5; either TRBD1 or TRBD2 may supply D (9 bases each). Germline lookup yields CDR1 SSHAT and CDR2 FNYEAQ (reference sequence). CDR3 size: 19 residues. The CDR3 spells CASSIAGDREAVHGETQYF. CDR3 nucleotides: TGTGCTAGCAGCATAGCGGGGGACAGGGAAGCTGTTCACGGGGAGACCCAGTACTTC.

This clone was observed once. This rearrangement joins TRBV2 to TRBJ2-2; 7 positions agree with TRBD1. Germline assignment: CDR1 SNHLY and CDR2 FYNNEI. CDR3 length: 15 amino acids. V was clipped by 10 bases and J by 5 bases; unmatched bases: 13. In nucleotides, the CDR3 is TGTGCCAAAAGAGGGGGCGAAGGATTGACCGGGGAGCTGTTTTTT. Its protein product is CAKRGGEGLTGELFF.

This chain joins TRBV19 and TRBJ1-5, with D possibly being TRBD1 (5 bases). This CDR3 is 15 amino acids long. Germline loops: CDR1 LNHDA, CDR2 SQIVND (reference sequence). Trimming took off 7 bases at V and 0 bases at J, with 13 bases between the two ends. In nucleotides, the CDR3 is TGTGCCAGTATTTCAGGGCCTTATAGCAATCAGCCCCAGCATTTT. Its protein product is CASISGPYSNQPQHF.

The chain has TRBV4-1 and TRBJ2-1, with TRBD2 matching over 10 bases. The CDR3 covers 18 residues. From germline, CDR1 is MGHRA and CDR2 YSYEKL. The ends lost 0 bases at V and 0 bases at J; junction bases unmatched: 5. CDR3 nucleotides: TGCGCCAGCAGCCAAGATGTACTAGCGGGGCACTCCTACAATGAGCAGTTCTTC. Protein sequence: CASSQDVLAGHSYNEQFF.

The V and J genes are TRBV6-2 or TRBV6-3 and TRBJ2-7; 9 bases match TRBD1. V gave up 3 bases and J gave up 12 bases; unmatched junction bases: 9. The germline V gene has CDR1 MNHEY and CDR2 SVGEGT. There are 13 residues in the CDR3. The DNA for the CDR3 is TGTGCCAGCAGTTATGGGACAGGGTCGGTTTCGTACTTC. Encoded protein: CASSYGTGSVSYF.

The V gene is TRBV30, the J gene TRBJ1-6; 9 nucleotides line up with TRBD1. Germline CDR1 is GTSNPN and CDR2 is SVGIG (reference sequence). The V and J ends lost 2 bases and 9 bases, in that order; junction bases with no gene match: 8. This CDR3 is built from 15 residues. Here the CDR3 DNA reads TGTGCCTGGAGTACGAGGGACAGGGTTTCTTCACCCCTCCACTTT. Translated, it gives CAWSTRDRVSSPLHF.

The genes are TRBV7-9 and TRBJ1-1; D uncertain. The CDR3 sequence is 13 residues long. V dropped 2 bases and J dropped 5 bases, with 9 bases sitting between them. Germline V gene data show CDR1 as SEHNR and CDR2 as FQNEAQ (reference sequence). As DNA, the CDR3 is TGTGCCAGCAGCTTACAAGTGAGGACTGAAGCTTTCTTT. Protein product: CASSLQVRTEAFF.

The chain uses TRBV5-1 and TRBJ2-7; 8 bases match TRBD1. Germline V CDR1 and CDR2: SGHRS, YFSETQ. The ends lost 0 bases at V and 1 base at J; junction bases unmatched: 3. This CDR3 contains 15 residues. This CDR3 is CASSLAGTGSYEQYF. As DNA, the CDR3 is TGCGCCAGCAGCTTGGCGGGGACAGGTTCCTACGAGCAGTACTTC.

The table lists this clone with a count of one. The genes are TRBV13 and TRBJ1-2, with 8 bases aligning to TRBD1. V was clipped by 2 bases and J by 6 bases; unmatched bases: 5. Germline V CDR1 and CDR2: PRHDT, FYEKMQ (reference sequence). CDR3 length equals 14 residues. DNA for the CDR3: TGTGCCAGCAGCTTATCCCCCAGGGGGCATGGCTACACCTTC. It translates to CASSLSPRGHGYTF.

The chain joins TRBV4-3 to TRBJ2-5, with D maybe TRBD1 (6 bases). The CDR3 runs to 15 residues. Trimming shortened V by 1 base and J by 5 bases, and 14 bases separated the two germline ends. From germline, CDR1 is LGHNA and CDR2 YSLEER. CDR3 amino acids: CASSQGGRGGETQYF. In nucleotides, the CDR3 is TGCGCCAGCAGCCAAGGGGGCAGGGGCGGGGAGACCCAGTACTTC.

This chain uses TRBV28 with TRBJ2-2; the D gene is possibly TRBD1 (6 bases). The V gene lost 7 bases and the J gene lost 3 bases, with 12 bases spanning the gap. The CDR3 runs 14 residues. CDR1 is MDHEN and CDR2 is SYDVKM in the germline V gene. The CDR3 loop is CASIAGAYTGELFF. CDR3 in DNA: TGTGCCAGCATCGCAGGGGCGTACACCGGGGAGCTGTTTTTT.

The rearrangement uses TRBV10-2 and TRBJ2-1; 10 nucleotides line up with TRBD2. CDR1 and CDR2 from the germline V gene are WSHSY and SAAADI. V was pared by 8 bases and J by 7 bases, with 14 bases of the junction left unmatched. This CDR3 is built from 16 residues. This chain's CDR3 is CASVSWSGGAWNEQFF. DNA of the CDR3: TGCGCCAGCGTGAGTTGGAGCGGGGGGGCGTGGAATGAGCAGTTCTTC.

Here the CDR3 reads CASSVQGRQPQHF. CDR3 coding DNA: TGTGCCAGCAGTGTACAGGGGAGGCAGCCCCAGCATTTT. V gene TRBV12-3 or TRBV12-4 combines with J gene TRBJ1-5, with 7 bases aligning to TRBD1. The CDR3 covers 13 residues. The ends lost 5 bases at V and 7 bases at J; junction bases unmatched: 5.